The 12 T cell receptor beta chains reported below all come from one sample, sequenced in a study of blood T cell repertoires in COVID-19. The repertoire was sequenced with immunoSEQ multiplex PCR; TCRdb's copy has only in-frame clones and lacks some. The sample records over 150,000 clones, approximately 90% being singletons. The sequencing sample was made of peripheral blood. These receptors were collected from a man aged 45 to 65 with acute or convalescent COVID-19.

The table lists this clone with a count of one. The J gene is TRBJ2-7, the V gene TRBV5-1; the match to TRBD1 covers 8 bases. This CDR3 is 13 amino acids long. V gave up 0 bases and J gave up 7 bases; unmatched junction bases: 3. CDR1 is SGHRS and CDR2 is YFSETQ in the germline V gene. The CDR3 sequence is CASSLGTGLEQYF. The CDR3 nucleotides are TGCGCCAGCAGCTTGGGGACAGGGCTGGAGCAGTACTTC.

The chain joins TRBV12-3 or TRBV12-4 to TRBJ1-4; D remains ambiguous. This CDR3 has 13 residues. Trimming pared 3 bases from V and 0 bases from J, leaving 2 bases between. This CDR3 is CASSFTTNEKLFF. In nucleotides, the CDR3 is TGTGCCAGCAGTTTTACAACTAATGAAAAACTGTTTTTT.

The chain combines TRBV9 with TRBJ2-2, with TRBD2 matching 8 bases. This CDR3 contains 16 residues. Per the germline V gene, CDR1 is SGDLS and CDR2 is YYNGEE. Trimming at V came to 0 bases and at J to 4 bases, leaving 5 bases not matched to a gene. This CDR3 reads CASSVGGSGTTGELFF. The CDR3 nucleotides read TGTGCCAGCAGCGTAGGTGGTAGCGGGACCACCGGGGAGCTGTTTTTT.

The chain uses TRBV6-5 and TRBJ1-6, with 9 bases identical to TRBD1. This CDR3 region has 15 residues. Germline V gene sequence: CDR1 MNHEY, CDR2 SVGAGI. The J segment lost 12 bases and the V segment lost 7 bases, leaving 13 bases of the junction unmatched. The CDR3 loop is CASMGTPGQGLPLHF. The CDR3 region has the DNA TGTGCCAGCATGGGAACCCCGGGACAGGGTCTACCCCTCCACTTT.

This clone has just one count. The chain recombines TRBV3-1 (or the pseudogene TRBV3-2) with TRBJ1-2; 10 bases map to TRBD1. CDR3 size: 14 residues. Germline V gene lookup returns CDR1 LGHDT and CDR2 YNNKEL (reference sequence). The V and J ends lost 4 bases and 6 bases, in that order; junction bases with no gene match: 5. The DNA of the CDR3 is TGTGCCAGCAGCCCCTTGGGACAGGGGAATGGCTACACCTTC. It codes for CASSPLGQGNGYTF.

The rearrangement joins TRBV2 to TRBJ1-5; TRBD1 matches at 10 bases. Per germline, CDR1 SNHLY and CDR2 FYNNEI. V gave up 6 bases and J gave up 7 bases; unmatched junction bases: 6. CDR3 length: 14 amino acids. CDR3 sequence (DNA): TGTGCCAGCAGAACAGACAGGGGGCGGCAGCCCCAGCATTTT. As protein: CASRTDRGRQPQHF.

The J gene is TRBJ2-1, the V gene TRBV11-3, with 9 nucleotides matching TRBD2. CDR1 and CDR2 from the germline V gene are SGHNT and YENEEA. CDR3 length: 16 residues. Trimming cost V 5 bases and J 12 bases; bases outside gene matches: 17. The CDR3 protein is CASSPSPGTSTYGQFF. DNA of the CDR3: TGTGCCAGCAGCCCATCGCCAGGGACTAGCACCTATGGGCAGTTCTTC.

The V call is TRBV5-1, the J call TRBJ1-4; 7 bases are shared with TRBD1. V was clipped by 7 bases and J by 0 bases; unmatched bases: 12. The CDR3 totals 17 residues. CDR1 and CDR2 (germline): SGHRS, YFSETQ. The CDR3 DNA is TGCGCCAGCCGACCGACAGGGTCCCCCGCAACTAATGAAAAACTGTTTTTT. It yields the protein CASRPTGSPATNEKLFF.

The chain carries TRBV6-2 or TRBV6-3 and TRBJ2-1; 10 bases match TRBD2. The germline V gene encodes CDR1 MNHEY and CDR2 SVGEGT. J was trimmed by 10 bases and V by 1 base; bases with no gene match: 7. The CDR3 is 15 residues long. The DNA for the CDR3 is TGTGCCAGCAGTTACTGGGTAGCGGGGGGCCGGGAGCAGTTCTTC. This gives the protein CASSYWVAGGREQFF.

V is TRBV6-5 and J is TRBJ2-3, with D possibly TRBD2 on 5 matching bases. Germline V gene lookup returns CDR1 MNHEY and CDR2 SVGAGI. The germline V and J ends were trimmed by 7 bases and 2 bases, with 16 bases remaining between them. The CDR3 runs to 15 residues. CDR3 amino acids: CASNYALGNTDTQYF. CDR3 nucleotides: TGTGCCAGCAACTACGCACTAGGGAACACAGATACGCAGTATTTT.

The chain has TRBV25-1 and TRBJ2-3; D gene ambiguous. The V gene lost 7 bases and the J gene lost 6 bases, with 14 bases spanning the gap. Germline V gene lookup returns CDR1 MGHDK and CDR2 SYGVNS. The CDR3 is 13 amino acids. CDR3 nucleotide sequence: TGTGCCAGCACACGAGGCTATTCGGATACGCAGTATTTT. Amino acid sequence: CASTRGYSDTQYF.

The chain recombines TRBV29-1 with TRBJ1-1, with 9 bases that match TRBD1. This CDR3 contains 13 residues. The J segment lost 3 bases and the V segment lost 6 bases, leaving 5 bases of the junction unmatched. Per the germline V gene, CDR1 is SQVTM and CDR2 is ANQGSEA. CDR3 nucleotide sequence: TGCAGCGTGCGGACAGGGGACCACACTGAAGCTTTCTTT. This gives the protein CSVRTGDHTEAFF.